This T cell receptor beta chain was obtained from a study of blood T cell repertoires in COVID-19. About the study: Researchers got acute and convalescent COVID-19 samples from the United States, Italy and Spain.

On this clone: Other DNA sequences in the sample encode the same CDR3.

In the original analysis: Amplified reference gene primers provided the basis for estimating nucleated cell counts. TCRdb keeps only in-frame clones here, not all; method: immunoSEQ multiplex PCR. V, J and clone size are those of that table, while D and trimming were read from the DNA. The sample shows fewer than 250,000 clones, roughly 85% of them seen only once. V lost 3 bases to trimming and J lost 2 bases, with 8 bases between them. The CDR3 runs to 13 residues. CDR1 and CDR2 (germline): LGHDT, YNNKEL (reference sequence). The chain carries TRBV3-1 (or the pseudogene TRBV3-2) and TRBJ2-7, with D perhaps matching TRBD1 (6 bases). Material for sequencing was peripheral blood. The receptor was isolated from a woman in her 70s with active or convalescent COVID-19. CDR3 coding DNA: TGTGCCAGCAGCCAGCAGGGGACCTACGAGCAGTACTTC. It specifies CASSQQGTYEQYF.